The 12 T cell receptor beta chains listed next were all sequenced from one sample in a study of T cell therapy after organ transplantation. These receptors' antigens are unknown. Indicated time point: 20-29 weeks after completion of therapy. Only in-frame clones appear in the TCRdb table, and some are missing; sequencing was by immunoSEQ multiplex PCR. The repertoire holds a few thousand clones, with approximately 81% as singletons. This sample comprised CD8+ T cells from blood, obtained after autologous CMV-specific T cell therapy. The receptors originated from a human patient who had received a solid organ transplant and had CMV disease. Some T cells may be provided by the graft donor.

Concerning this clone: One junction end disagrees with the germline gene, perhaps due to a read error. V and J are TRBV10-1 and TRBJ1-2; the D gene is possibly TRBD1 (5 bases). CDR1 is WNHNN and CDR2 is SYGVQD in the germline V gene (reference sequence). There are 12 residues in the CDR3. For the CDR3, the DNA is TGTGCCACCGAGGAGGGGAGCGATGGCTACACCTTC. It encodes CATEEGSDGYTF.

The chain joins TRBV19 to TRBJ2-7; D ambiguous. V was trimmed by 3 bases and J by 11 bases, leaving 5 bases between them. The germline V gene encodes CDR1 LNHDA and CDR2 SQIVND (reference sequence). This CDR3 region has 9 residues. For the CDR3, the DNA is TGTGCCAGTAGTATCCGGGAGTACTTC. Translated: CASSIREYF.

The J gene is TRBJ1-3, the V gene TRBV7-2; maybe TRBD1 (5 bases). The germline V gene has CDR1 SGHTA and CDR2 FQGNSA. V lost 5 bases and J 8 bases, leaving 16 bases between the germline ends. This CDR3 contains 14 residues. Here the CDR3 reads CASSQDINGDTIYF. The CDR3 DNA reads as TGTGCCAGCAGCCAGGACATAAACGGGGACACCATATATTTT.

The rearrangement links TRBV7-2 to TRBJ2-7; perhaps TRBD1 as D (6 bases). V was shortened by 5 bases and J by 6 bases, with 14 bases between the two germline ends. This CDR3 comprises 13 residues. Germline V gene sequence: CDR1 SGHTA, CDR2 FQGNSA. The CDR3 sequence is CASSLNGGGEQYF. The CDR3 region has the DNA TGTGCCAGCAGCCTAAATGGGGGCGGCGAGCAGTACTTC.

The sample holds a few counts of this clone. V is TRBV6-8 and J is TRBJ2-7, with no clear D. There are 12 residues in the CDR3. The germline V gene encodes CDR1 MNHGY and CDR2 SAAAGT. Trimming shortened V by 6 bases and J by 1 base, and 7 bases separated the two germline ends. CDR3 loop: CASRSESYEQYF. CDR3 in DNA: TGTGCCAGCAGATCAGAGTCCTACGAGCAGTACTTC.

V and J are TRBV14 and TRBJ2-5; 10 bases are shared with TRBD2. The CDR3 runs 18 residues. Germline V gives CDR1 SGHDN, CDR2 FVKESK. Germline trimming cut 0 bases from V and 1 base from J; bases unmatched to any gene: 8. CDR3 amino acids: CASSQDWRIAGGQETQYF. The CDR3 bases are TGTGCCAGCAGCCAAGATTGGAGGATAGCGGGAGGCCAAGAGACCCAGTACTTC.

The V call is TRBV6-1, the J call TRBJ1-2; possible D gene TRBD1, 5 bases. The CDR3 sequence is 15 residues long. CDR1 and CDR2 (germline): MNHNS, SASEGT. V lost 3 bases and J lost 3, with 14 bases in between. CDR3 bases: TGTGCCAGCAGTGAGGAGGGACGAGGATACTATGGCTACACCTTC. It specifies CASSEEGRGYYGYTF.

The J gene is TRBJ2-1, the V gene TRBV7-9; no reliable D call. Germline CDR1 and CDR2: SEHNR and FQNEAQ (reference sequence). The CDR3 covers 14 residues. Deletions cut 1 base from V and 8 bases from J, with 12 bases between. CDR3 DNA: TGTGCCAGCAGCTTAGTTTTAGGTTTCGATGAGCAGTTCTTC. Translated: CASSLVLGFDEQFF.

The rearrangement links TRBV7-9 to TRBJ1-3; D remains ambiguous. Germline assignment: CDR1 SEHNR and CDR2 FQNEAQ (reference sequence). The CDR3 runs to 18 residues. The V and J ends lost 5 bases and 0 bases respectively, with 20 bases between them. The CDR3 loop reads CASSPSLLTRRSGNTIYF. The CDR3 DNA sequence: TGTGCCAGCAGCCCGAGCCTACTGACACGACGCTCTGGAAACACCATATATTTT.

The chain joins TRBV28 to TRBJ2-7, with 9 bases lining up with TRBD1. The CDR3 spans 17 residues. The V and J ends lost 2 bases and 1 base, in that order; junction bases with no gene match: 9. Germline V gene lookup returns CDR1 MDHEN and CDR2 SYDVKM. The CDR3 coding sequence is TGTGCCAGCAGTTTACCGGGACAGGGACCTAAGTCCTACGAGCAGTACTTC. Translated: CASSLPGQGPKSYEQYF.

The rearrangement joins TRBV19 to TRBJ2-5, with D possibly being TRBD1 (5 bases). In germline, CDR1 is LNHDA, CDR2 SQIVND (reference sequence). Deletions cut 3 bases from V and 4 bases from J, with 9 bases between. The CDR3 has 13 amino acids. Written as DNA, the CDR3 is TGTGCCAGTAGTATTCTGGGGCTAGAGACCCAGTACTTC. Translation gives CASSILGLETQYF.

This clone has a handful of counts. The DNA of the CDR3 is TGTGCCAGCAGCGTCTCCCAGGAGACAACTAATGAAAAACTGTTTTTT. Translating it yields CASSVSQETTNEKLFF. The rearrangement uses TRBV2 and TRBJ1-4; D gene unclear. CDR1 and CDR2 from the germline V gene are SNHLY and FYNNEI. V was shortened by 6 bases and J by 0 bases, with 14 bases between the two germline ends. The CDR3 covers 16 residues.